These T cell receptor beta chains were read from a single sample in a study of T-cell memory formation after mild COVID-19. TCRdb recomputed calls from the 5' RACE reads with MiXCR, one row per CDR3 protein. The data show approximately 560,000 distinct CDR3 sequences, roughly 17% seen once. Material: PBMCs or a T cell subset sorted from them (not recorded which). The receptor set was obtained from an adult woman who had mild COVID-19 (a few samples of this study predate the infection). Cell type and time point are not known. Both conserved end residues are part of each CDR3. A D gene is named only where the DNA matches it firmly. A row's size may be missing; if present it is once, few, many or a size class.

J | V | size | D | CDR3 | DNA
TRBJ1-3 | TRBV5-6 | NA | NA | CASSFGRQYFSGNTIYF | TGTGCCAGCAGCTTTGGACGACAGTACTTCTCTGGAAACACCATATATTTT
TRBJ2-3 | TRBV24-1 | few | NA | CATSDSPSSTDTQYF | TGTGCCACCAGTGATTCTCCCTCCAGCACAGATACGCAGTATTTT
TRBJ2-1 | TRBV10-3 | NA | NA | CAISPGTRSSNEQFF | TGTGCCATCAGTCCCGGGACCAGATCTTCCAATGAGCAGTTCTTC
TRBJ1-3 | TRBV29-1 | NA | TRBD1 | CSVAPTGSGNTIYF | TGCAGCGTGGCACCGACAGGGTCTGGAAACACCATATATTTT
TRBJ1-4 | TRBV6-4 | few | TRBD1 | CASSGQGNEKLFF | TGTGCCAGTTCCGGACAGGGGAATGAAAAACTGTTTTTT
TRBJ1-1 | TRBV15 | few | NA | CATSPAWGRDTEAFF | TGTGCCACCAGCCCGGCCTGGGGGAGGGACACTGAAGCTTTCTTT
TRBJ2-5 | TRBV15 | few | TRBD1 | CATSRVDRKETQYF | TGTGCCACCAGCAGAGTGGACAGGAAAGAGACCCAGTACTTC
TRBJ2-1 | TRBV5-1 | few | NA | CASNLGHGSDNEQFF | TGCGCCAGCAACCTCGGGCACGGGAGCGACAATGAGCAGTTCTTC
TRBJ1-2 | TRBV27 | NA | NA | CASSFSGAPNYGYTF | TGTGCCAGCAGTTTCTCCGGGGCTCCCAACTATGGCTACACCTTC
TRBJ2-1 | TRBV19 | NA | NA | CASSIGPSSYNEQFF | TGTGCCAGTAGTATAGGGCCTAGTTCCTACAATGAGCAGTTCTTC
TRBJ1-2 | TRBV3-1 | few | NA | CASSQPTGGIPYGYTF | TGTGCCAGCAGCCAACCGACGGGGGGAATTCCCTATGGCTACACCTTC
TRBJ2-1 | TRBV20-1 | few | NA | CSARDGLAISYNEQFF | TGCAGTGCTAGAGATGGGCTTGCAATCTCCTACAATGAGCAGTTCTTC
TRBJ2-7 | TRBV7-2 | NA | NA | CASSLGGMGYEQYF | TGTGCCAGCAGCTTAGGCGGTATGGGATACGAGCAGTACTTC
TRBJ2-3 | TRBV24-1 | few | NA | CATSDSRDAQLTDTQYF | TGTGCCACCAGTGATTCCCGGGACGCCCAGCTCACGGATACGCAGTATTTT
TRBJ1-1 | TRBV7-2 | NA | NA | CASSLEATWMNTEAFF | TGTGCCAGCAGCTTAGAAGCAACGTGGATGAACACTGAAGCTTTCTTT
TRBJ2-5 | TRBV4-2 | many | NA | CASSQDNSGTQYF | TGTGCCAGCAGCCAAGATAACTCCGGGACCCAGTACTTC
TRBJ2-7 | TRBV7-3 | few | NA | CASSSDPLREQYF | TGTGCCAGCAGCTCAGACCCCTTACGCGAGCAGTACTTC
TRBJ2-3 | TRBV15 | NA | TRBD2 | CATSSLAGGPDTQYF | TGTGCCACCAGCAGCCTAGCGGGGGGGCCAGATACGCAGTATTTT
TRBJ2-4 | TRBV27 | NA | NA | CASRTGITAKNIQYF | TGTGCCAGCAGGACGGGCATTACGGCCAAAAACATTCAGTACTTC
TRBJ2-7 | TRBV4-1 | NA | TRBD2 | CASSQEAGLAVYEQYF | TGCGCCAGCAGCCAAGAGGCGGGACTAGCGGTATACGAGCAGTACTTC
TRBJ2-3 | TRBV24-1 | NA | NA | CATSDLTGVGTDTQYF | TGTGCCACCAGTGATTTAACGGGAGTTGGCACAGATACGCAGTATTTT
TRBJ1-1 | TRBV20-1 | many | NA | CSARGPDTEAFF | TGCAGTGCTAGAGGTCCGGACACTGAAGCTTTCTTT
TRBJ1-1 | TRBV7-9 | few | NA | CASSPQGNLNTEAFF | TGTGCCAGCAGCCCTCAGGGTAACTTGAACACTGAAGCTTTCTTT
TRBJ2-1 | TRBV5-6 | NA | TRBD1 | CASSYSGRGQVYNEQFF | TGTGCCAGCAGCTACTCGGGAAGGGGGCAGGTCTACAATGAGCAGTTCTTC
TRBJ1-2 | TRBV5-6 | NA | NA | CASSQGGLGYTF | TGTGCCAGCAGCCAGGGAGGATTGGGCTACACCTTC
TRBJ2-2 | TRBV7-3 | NA | TRBD2 | CASSPPGGGAGELFF | TGTGCCAGCAGCCCCCCCGGGGGGGGTGCCGGGGAGCTGTTTTTT
TRBJ2-2 | TRBV4-3 | few | TRBD2 | CASSQDLPLIDGRTGELFF | TGCGCCAGCAGCCAAGATCTTCCCTTGATTGACGGGAGGACCGGGGAGCTGTTTTTT
TRBJ2-7 | TRBV7-7 | many | NA | CASSFNARMEQYF | TGTGCCAGCAGCTTCAACGCCAGGATGGAGCAGTACTTC
TRBJ2-2 | TRBV27 | few | TRBD1 | CASSPSRDRVWNTGELFF | TGTGCCAGCAGCCCTAGCCGGGACAGAGTATGGAACACCGGGGAGCTGTTTTTT
TRBJ2-5 | TRBV18 | NA | NA | CASSPNWGRMETQYF | TGTGCCAGCTCACCCAATTGGGGTCGGATGGAGACCCAGTACTTC
TRBJ2-2 | TRBV5-1 | few | NA | CASYVEGNTGELFF | TGCGCCAGCTATGTGGAAGGGAACACCGGGGAGCTGTTTTTT
TRBJ1-4 | TRBV5-1 | many | NA | CASSSPEGGEKLFF | TGCGCCAGCAGCTCTCCCGAGGGGGGCGAAAAACTGTTTTTT
TRBJ2-1 | TRBV2 | NA | NA | CASSSNSPTGSF | TGTGCCAGCAGTTCCAATTCCCCAACAGGTAGCTTC
TRBJ1-2 | TRBV12-3/TRBV12-4 | NA | NA | CASSLSNYYTF | TGTGCCAGCAGTTTATCCAATTACTACACCTTC
TRBJ2-1 | TRBV15 | few | NA | CATSRDERRTYNEQFF | TGTGCCACCAGCAGAGATGAAAGGAGGACCTACAATGAGCAGTTCTTC
TRBJ2-1 | TRBV20-1 | NA | TRBD2 | CSASLGGYYNEQFF | TGCAGTGCTAGCCTCGGGGGGTACTACAATGAGCAGTTCTTC
TRBJ2-7 | TRBV5-1 | NA | NA | CASTLTGNPSYEQYF | TGCGCCAGCACCCTAACCGGGAACCCCTCCTACGAGCAGTACTTC
TRBJ2-3 | TRBV7-2 | NA | TRBD2 | CASSLNSPSGRQYF | TGTGCCAGCAGCTTAAACAGCCCTAGCGGGAGGCAGTATTTT
TRBJ1-1 | TRBV6-6 | NA | NA | CASSYERLSTQNTEAFF | TGTGCCAGCAGTTACGAGAGGTTATCGACACAGAACACTGAAGCTTTCTTT
TRBJ1-3 | TRBV27 | NA | TRBD1 | CASSLTGDGNTIYF | TGTGCCAGCAGTCTTACAGGGGACGGAAACACCATATATTTT
TRBJ1-6 | TRBV20-1 | few | NA | CSARDPSVPYNSPLHF | TGCAGTGCTAGAGATCCATCCGTCCCCTATAATTCACCCCTCCACTTT
TRBJ2-1 | TRBV27 | few | NA | CASSLENPYNEQFF | TGTGCCAGCAGTTTGGAAAATCCCTACAATGAGCAGTTCTTC
TRBJ1-1 | TRBV7-9 | few | TRBD1 | CASSQNRGEAFF | TGTGCCAGCAGCCAAAACAGGGGTGAAGCTTTCTTT
TRBJ1-1 | TRBV5-5 | few | TRBD1 | CASSPGTGLATEAFF | TGTGCCAGCAGCCCGGGGACAGGGCTGGCCACTGAAGCTTTCTTT
TRBJ2-2 | TRBV7-3 | NA | TRBD1 | CASSLTSTGSTGELFF | TGTGCCAGCAGCTTAACGTCGACAGGGTCCACCGGGGAGCTGTTTTTT
TRBJ1-1 | TRBV12-3/TRBV12-4 | few | NA | CASSDGAYTEAFF | TGTGCCAGCAGTGACGGAGCCTACACTGAAGCTTTCTTT
TRBJ1-2 | TRBV29-1 | NA | NA | CSVPGAYGYTF | TGCAGCGTTCCGGGGGCCTATGGCTACACCTTC
TRBJ2-5 | TRBV20-1 | NA | NA | CSAGPGTLTQYF | TGCAGTGCTGGCCCCGGGACGCTCACTCAGTACTTC
TRBJ2-3 | TRBV7-2 | NA | TRBD2 | CASSLDGTSGHTQYF | TGTGCCAGCAGCTTAGACGGGACTAGCGGGCATACGCAGTATTTT
TRBJ2-5 | TRBV7-9 | NA | NA | CASSLGIFVVGEETQYF | TGTGCCAGCAGCTTAGGTATCTTTGTTGTAGGAGAAGAGACCCAGTACTTC
TRBJ1-2 | TRBV3-1 | once | NA | CASSPDKYGYTF | TGTGCCAGCAGCCCGGACAAGTATGGCTACACCTTC
TRBJ2-5 | TRBV7-2 | few | NA | CASRKQQGGETQYF | TGTGCCAGCAGAAAACAACAGGGTGGAGAGACCCAGTACTTC
TRBJ2-1 | TRBV9 | few | NA | CASSARQGGIDEQFF | TGTGCCAGCAGCGCCCGACAAGGAGGGATAGATGAGCAGTTCTTC
TRBJ2-5 | TRBV6-1 | NA | NA | CASSAVQGSGQETQYF | TGTGCCAGCAGTGCCGTACAGGGAAGTGGGCAAGAGACCCAGTACTTC
TRBJ2-5 | TRBV5-1 | few | TRBD2 | CASSLTAGDGTQYF | TGCGCCAGCAGCTTAACGGCGGGGGACGGGACCCAGTACTTC
TRBJ2-1 | TRBV6-5 | few | TRBD2 | CASSYSGSLAGGSLLFF | TGTGCCAGCAGTTACTCTGGTTCATTAGCGGGAGGGTCTTTACTGTTCTTC
TRBJ2-3 | TRBV15 | NA | NA | CATSRGARTDTQYF | TGTGCCACCAGCAGGGGCGCTCGCACAGATACGCAGTATTTT
TRBJ2-2 | TRBV29-1 | NA | NA | CSVSWGHTGELFF | TGCAGCGTCTCCTGGGGGCACACCGGGGAGCTGTTTTTT